Reported below is one T cell receptor (beta chain). Its specificity is unknown. This CDR3 spans 17 amino acids. Per germline, CDR1 MDHEN and CDR2 SYDVKM. The trim removed 3 bases at V and 8 bases at J, leaving 16 bases unmatched. This sample was taken from a study of cytomegalovirus exposure and HLA in healthy donors. Study-level information: Earlier sequencing of about 179 million T cells yielded roughly 120 million unique TCR beta sequences. Roughly 80 million unique TCRs from HLA-typed donors made up an early data release. Overall study findings and caveats: In vitro confirmation showed a few CMV-associated chains to be CMV antigen specific. Roughly uniform sequencing depth across donors was assumed, possibly incorrectly.

PCR employed 60 Vbeta and 13 Jbeta primers. Assay: immunoSEQ multiplex PCR; the TCRdb copy retains only in-frame clones and omits some. The repertoire holds roughly 120,000 clones, with roughly 71% as singletons. V gene TRBV28 combines with J gene TRBJ1-2; 9 nucleotides match TRBD1. The source of this sequence is a woman between 35 and 50 years old in good health and CMV-seropositive. Sequenced material: PBMCs. The CDR3: CASSFFRQGVSARGYTF. The CDR3 region has the DNA TGTGCCAGCAGTTTTTTTCGACAGGGGGTATCGGCTAGGGGCTACACCTTC.